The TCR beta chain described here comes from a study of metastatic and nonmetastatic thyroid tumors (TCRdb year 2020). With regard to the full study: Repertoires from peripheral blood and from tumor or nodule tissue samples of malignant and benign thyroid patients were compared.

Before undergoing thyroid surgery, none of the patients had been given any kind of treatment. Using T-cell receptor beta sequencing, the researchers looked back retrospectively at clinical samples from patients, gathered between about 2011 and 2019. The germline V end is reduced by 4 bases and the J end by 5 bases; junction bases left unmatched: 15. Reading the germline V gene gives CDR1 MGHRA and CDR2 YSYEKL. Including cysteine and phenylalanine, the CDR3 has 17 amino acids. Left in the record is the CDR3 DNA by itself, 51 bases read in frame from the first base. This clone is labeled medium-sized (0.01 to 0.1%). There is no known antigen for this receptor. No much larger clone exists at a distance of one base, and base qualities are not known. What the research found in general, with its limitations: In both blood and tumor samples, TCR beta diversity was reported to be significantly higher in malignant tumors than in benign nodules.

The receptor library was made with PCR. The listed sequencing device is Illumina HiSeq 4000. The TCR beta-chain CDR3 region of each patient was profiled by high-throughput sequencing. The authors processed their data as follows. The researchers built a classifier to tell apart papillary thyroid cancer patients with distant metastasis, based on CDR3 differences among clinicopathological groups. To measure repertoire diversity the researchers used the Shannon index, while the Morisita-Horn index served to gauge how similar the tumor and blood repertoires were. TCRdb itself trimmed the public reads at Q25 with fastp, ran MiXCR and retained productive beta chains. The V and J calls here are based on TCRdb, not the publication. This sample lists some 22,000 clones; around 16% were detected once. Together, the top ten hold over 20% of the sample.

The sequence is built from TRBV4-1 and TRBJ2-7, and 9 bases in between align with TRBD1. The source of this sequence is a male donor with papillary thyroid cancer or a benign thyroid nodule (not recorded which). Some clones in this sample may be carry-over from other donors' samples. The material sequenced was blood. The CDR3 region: CASSRTQMNRGRDEQYF. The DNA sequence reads TGCGCCAGCAGCCGCACGCAAATGAACAGGGGGCGCGACGAGCAGTACTTC.